Each of the 24 T cell receptor beta chains below was sequenced from the same sample in a study of blood T cell repertoires in COVID-19. Method: immunoSEQ multiplex PCR; TCRdb's copy keeps in-frame clones and lacks some. The data show about 160,000 clones, 88% seen once. Sequences were obtained from PBMCs or T cells enriched from blood (not recorded which). The receptor source for this set is a woman aged 50 to 60 who had recovered from COVID-19.

V is TRBV5-6 and J is TRBJ2-7; 11 positions match TRBD2. Trimming at V came to 4 bases and at J to 4 bases, leaving 10 bases not matched to a gene. The CDR3 consists of 16 residues. Germline V gene sequence: CDR1 SGHDT, CDR2 YYEEEE. DNA of the CDR3: TGTGCCAGCAGCAGTCTTCTAGCGGGGGGTAGATACGAGCAGTACTTC. This sequence encodes CASSSLLAGGRYEQYF. Variable domain in full (rest from reference TRBV5-6 and TRBJ2-7): DAGVTQSPTHLIKTRGQQVTLRCSPKSGHDTVSWYQQALGQGPQFIFQYYEEEERQRGNFPDRFSGHQFPNYSSELNVNALLLGDSALYLCASSSLLAGGRYEQYFGPGTRLTVT.

The rearrangement uses TRBV15 and TRBJ1-1, with a weak D call TRBD1 (5 bases). CDR1 LNHNV and CDR2 YYDKDF come from the germline V gene (reference sequence). CDR3 length: 19 residues. The V and J ends lost 1 base and 0 bases respectively, with 21 bases between them. The CDR3 DNA follows: TGTGCCACCAGCAGAGTTATTTTTACAGGCCTCATTTTGAACACTGAAGCTTTCTTT. Protein sequence: CATSRVIFTGLILNTEAFF.

V and J are TRBV19 and TRBJ1-5; D possibly corresponds to TRBD1 (5 bases). The V end was cut by 3 bases, the J end by 2 bases, with 11 bases between. The germline gives CDR1 LNHDA, CDR2 SQIVND (reference sequence). The CDR3 has 15 amino acids. The CDR3 DNA follows: TGTGCCAGTAGTATCTTTTCCAGGGGCAATCAGCCCCAGCATTTT. Encoded protein: CASSIFSRGNQPQHF.

This chain uses TRBV28 with TRBJ2-6, with TRBD1 identical over 7 bases. Germline trimming cut 6 bases from V and 0 bases from J; bases unmatched to any gene: 14. The CDR3 contains 19 residues. The V gene's germline CDR1 is MDHEN and CDR2 SYDVKM. This chain's CDR3 is CASRKIIGTAYSGANVLTF. The CDR3 DNA follows: TGTGCCAGCAGGAAGATTATCGGGACAGCGTACTCTGGGGCCAACGTCCTGACTTTC.

The chain uses TRBV7-9 and TRBJ2-7; D is perhaps TRBD1 (5 bases). Germline V gene data show CDR1 as SEHNR and CDR2 as FQNEAQ (reference sequence). This CDR3 has 12 residues. Trimming removed 10 bases from V and 9 bases from J, with 19 bases in between. The CDR3 spells CATTWGMSGQYF. CDR3 coding DNA: TGTGCCACCACTTGGGGCATGTCGGGGCAGTACTTC.

V is TRBV5-1 and J is TRBJ2-1, with 7 bases lining up with TRBD1. V trimming: 3 bases; J trimming: 0 bases; junction bases outside the gene matches: 6. The CDR3 is made up of 16 amino acids. Germline CDR1 reads SGHRS; CDR2 reads YFSETQ. CDR3: CASSSGQISSYNEQFF. The CDR3 DNA reads TGCGCCAGCAGCTCGGGACAGATTAGCTCCTACAATGAGCAGTTCTTC.

The V and J genes are TRBV4-3 and TRBJ2-4; 10 nucleotides match TRBD1. CDR1 LGHNA and CDR2 YSLEER come from the germline V gene. The V segment lost 0 bases and the J segment 2 bases; nucleotides outside the gene matches: 7. The CDR3 totals 18 residues. CDR3 in amino acids: CASSQERRTGGPKNIQYF. DNA of the CDR3: TGCGCCAGCAGCCAAGAGAGGAGGACAGGGGGTCCCAAAAACATTCAGTACTTC.

This clone was counted a single time. The gene calls are TRBV6-5 and TRBJ1-1; possible D gene TRBD1, 6 bases. Germline loops: CDR1 MNHEY, CDR2 SVGAGI. This CDR3 is built from 11 residues. V lost 8 bases to trimming and J lost 4 bases, with 8 bases between them. The CDR3 DNA is TGTGCCAGCCGGGGGGCCACTGAAGCTTTCTTT. It encodes CASRGATEAFF.

V usage is TRBV7-3 and J usage is TRBJ2-3; 9 bases are a match to TRBD2. The V and J ends lost 4 bases and 0 bases, in that order; junction bases with no gene match: 17. The CDR3 is 20 residues long. Per germline, CDR1 SGHTA and CDR2 FQGTGA. CDR3 nucleotides: TGTGCCAGCAGCTCTATCCCCCAGGAGCGGGGGGATCCTAGCACAGATACGCAGTATTTT. As protein: CASSSIPQERGDPSTDTQYF. The full variable domain, in which reference TRBV7-3 and TRBJ2-3 provide the parts outside the CDR3, is GAGVSQTPSNKVTEKGKYVELRCDPISGHTALYWYRQSLGQGPEFLIYFQGTGAADDSGLPNDRFFAVRPEGSVSTLKIQRTERGDSAVYLCASSSIPQERGDPSTDTQYFGPGTRLTVL.

The chain employs TRBV7-2 and TRBJ1-6, with D unclear. CDR3 length: 16 amino acids. The V end was cut by 2 bases, the J end by 10 bases, with 18 bases between. Germline CDR1 reads SGHTA; CDR2 reads FQGNSA. CDR3 sequence: CASSLQPGAPASPLHF. CDR3 in DNA: TGTGCCAGCAGCTTACAACCGGGAGCACCAGCCTCACCCCTCCACTTT.

The gene calls are TRBV6-2 or TRBV6-3 and TRBJ2-7, with a possible D match to TRBD1 (7 bases). Germline CDR1 is MNHEY and CDR2 is SVGEGT. V was pared by 4 bases and J by 12 bases, with 22 bases between. This CDR3 region has 14 residues. In DNA form, the CDR3 reads TGTGCCAGCAGTTGGGACAGCGGGTTCACCCAGCCGTACTTC. Its protein is CASSWDSGFTQPYF.

This sequence joins TRBV11-3 and TRBJ1-1, with D possibly matching TRBD1 (6 bases). This CDR3 is 13 amino acids long. Germline CDR1 reads SGHNT; CDR2 reads YENEEA. Trimming removed 6 bases at V and 4 bases at J, with 12 bases between. CDR3 amino acids: CASSGQGSTEAFF. CDR3 coding DNA: TGTGCCAGCAGTGGCCAGGGGTCCACTGAAGCTTTCTTT.

This chain uses TRBV7-2 with TRBJ2-5; TRBD2 aligns across 8 bases. Germline V gives CDR1 SGHTA, CDR2 FQGNSA. The CDR3 length is 15 residues. The V gene end was trimmed by 4 bases and the J gene end by 5 bases; junction bases not matched to a gene: 9. The CDR3 sequence is CASSYAGLGVETQYF. DNA of the CDR3: TGTGCCAGCAGCTATGCGGGACTAGGGGTGGAGACCCAGTACTTC.

This chain uses TRBV10-3 with TRBJ2-7, with 9 bases matching TRBD1. Germline V lookup: CDR1 ENHRY, CDR2 SYGVKD. After removal of 3 bases from V and 3 bases from J, the junction contained 6 bases not matched to a gene. The CDR3 has 15 residues. DNA of the CDR3: TGTGCCATCAGTGAAGTGGGACAGGGAGACTACGAGCAGTACTTC. Protein sequence: CAISEVGQGDYEQYF.

This clone was picked up one time. The V call is TRBV6-5, the J call TRBJ2-7; TRBD1 matches 11 bases. The germline V gene has CDR1 MNHEY and CDR2 SVGAGI. There are 13 residues in the CDR3. V was clipped by 6 bases and J by 7 bases; unmatched bases: 5. In DNA, the CDR3 is TGTGCCAGCAGGGGACAGGGGGAACGAGAGCAGTACTTC. It encodes CASRGQGEREQYF.

This clone was counted once. The chain carries TRBV4-2 and TRBJ2-3; 10 bases agree with TRBD2. V shed 1 base and J 1 base; nucleotides not matched to a gene: 5. The CDR3 totals 17 residues. The germline V gene encodes CDR1 LGHNA and CDR2 YNFKEQ. CDR3 in DNA: TGTGCCAGCAGCCAAGGAGAGCGGGGGGGAGGCACAGATACGCAGTATTTT. It translates to CASSQGERGGGTDTQYF.

The chain is built from TRBV5-1 and TRBJ2-1, with D possibly being TRBD2 (5 bases). V was clipped by 4 bases and J by 6 bases, with 14 bases between them. Germline values: CDR1 SGHRS, CDR2 YFSETQ. This CDR3 has 14 residues. Written as DNA, the CDR3 is TGCGCCAGCAGCCCTAACCTAGCTGTCAATGAGCAGTTCTTC. Its protein product is CASSPNLAVNEQFF.

This chain uses TRBV6-1 with TRBJ2-1; 11 bases line up with TRBD2. Trimming took 5 bases from V and 9 from J; bases not matched to a gene: 9. The CDR3 runs to 15 residues. The germline gives CDR1 MNHNS, CDR2 SASEGT. CDR3: CASSITSGGFSEQFF. The CDR3, as DNA: TGTGCCAGCAGTATTACTAGCGGGGGTTTTTCTGAGCAGTTCTTC.

The V gene is TRBV14, the J gene TRBJ1-2; 7 nucleotides line up with TRBD1. Unmatched junction bases numbered 3, after V lost 4 bases and J lost 4 bases. This CDR3 has 13 residues. Per the germline V gene, CDR1 is SGHDN and CDR2 is FVKESK. In DNA, the CDR3 is TGTGCCAGCAGCCCGGACAGGACCTATGGCTACACCTTC. Translation: CASSPDRTYGYTF.

The chain recombines TRBV7-3 with TRBJ2-1; 12 nucleotides line up with TRBD1. The CDR3 spans 16 residues. Trimming took 3 bases from V and 2 from J; bases not matched to a gene: 2. Germline CDR1 and CDR2: SGHTA and FQGTGA. CDR3 amino acids: CASSLGQGATYNEQFF. DNA of the CDR3: TGTGCCAGCAGCTTGGGACAGGGGGCGACCTACAATGAGCAGTTCTTC.

The rearrangement uses TRBV7-2 and TRBJ2-4, with D possibly TRBD1 on 5 matching bases. V shed 6 bases and J shed 3 bases, with 12 bases lying between them. Germline lookup yields CDR1 SGHTA and CDR2 FQGNSA. This CDR3 region has 14 residues. The CDR3 coding sequence is TGTGCCAGCAGAATCCAGGGTGGCAAAAACATTCAGTACTTC. Its translation is CASRIQGGKNIQYF.

V and J are TRBV11-3 and TRBJ2-5; TRBD2 aligns across 13 bases. Germline V lookup: CDR1 SGHNT, CDR2 YENEEA. V dropped 5 bases and J dropped 2; count of bases not matched to a gene: 2. CDR3 length: 15 amino acids. CDR3 protein: CASSPGLAGQETQYF. The CDR3 region has the DNA TGTGCCAGCAGCCCGGGACTAGCGGGGCAAGAGACCCAGTACTTC.

The rearrangement uses TRBV24-1 and TRBJ1-1; 8 nucleotides match TRBD1. The CDR3 spans 14 residues. Looked up from germline, CDR1 is KGHDR and CDR2 is SFDVKD. V was pared by 4 bases and J by 3 bases, with 3 bases of the junction left unmatched. This chain's CDR3 is CATSEETGDTEAFF. In nucleotides, the CDR3 is TGTGCCACCAGTGAAGAGACAGGGGACACTGAAGCTTTCTTT.

The chain carries TRBV19 and TRBJ1-1, with D perhaps matching TRBD1 (5 bases). This CDR3 is built from 13 residues. Germline V gives CDR1 LNHDA, CDR2 SQIVND (reference sequence). V lost 5 bases to trimming and J lost 1 base, with 8 bases between them. The CDR3 region has the DNA TGTGCCAGTAGTCGGGGGGAGAACACTGAAGCTTTCTTT. Amino acids: CASSRGENTEAFF.